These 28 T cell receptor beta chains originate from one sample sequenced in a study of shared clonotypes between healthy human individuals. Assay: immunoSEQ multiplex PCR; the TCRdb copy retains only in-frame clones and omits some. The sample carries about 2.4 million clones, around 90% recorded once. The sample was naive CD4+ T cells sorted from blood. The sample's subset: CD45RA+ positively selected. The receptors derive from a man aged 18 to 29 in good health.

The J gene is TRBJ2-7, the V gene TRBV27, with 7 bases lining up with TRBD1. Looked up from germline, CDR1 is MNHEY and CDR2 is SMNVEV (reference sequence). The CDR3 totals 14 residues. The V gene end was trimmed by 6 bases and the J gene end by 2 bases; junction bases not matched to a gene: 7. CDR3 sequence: CASRDRVGPYEQYF. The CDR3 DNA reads TGTGCCAGCAGAGACAGGGTGGGCCCCTACGAGCAGTACTTC.

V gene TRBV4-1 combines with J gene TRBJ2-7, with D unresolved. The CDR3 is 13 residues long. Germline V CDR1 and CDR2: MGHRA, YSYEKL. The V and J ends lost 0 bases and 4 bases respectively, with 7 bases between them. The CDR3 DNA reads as TGCGCCAGCAGCCAAGAGAGGTCTTACGAGCAGTACTTC. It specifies CASSQERSYEQYF.

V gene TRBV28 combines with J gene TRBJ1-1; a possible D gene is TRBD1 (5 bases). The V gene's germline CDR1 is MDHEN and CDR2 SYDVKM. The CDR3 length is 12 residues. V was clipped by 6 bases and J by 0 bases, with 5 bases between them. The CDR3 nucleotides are TGTGCCAGCAGGGGGCTGAACACTGAAGCTTTCTTT. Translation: CASRGLNTEAFF.

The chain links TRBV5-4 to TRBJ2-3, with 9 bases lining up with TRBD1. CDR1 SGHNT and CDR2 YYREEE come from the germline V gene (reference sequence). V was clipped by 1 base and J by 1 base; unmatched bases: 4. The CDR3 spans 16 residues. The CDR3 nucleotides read TGTGCCAGCAGCTTGACAGGGGGCGCGGGCACAGATACGCAGTATTTT. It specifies CASSLTGGAGTDTQYF. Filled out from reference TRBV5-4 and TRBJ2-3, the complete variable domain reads ETGVTQSPTHLIKTRGQQVTLRCSSQSGHNTVSWYQQALGQGPQFIFQYYREEENGRGNFPPRFSGLQFPNYSSELNVNALELDDSALYLCASSLTGGAGTDTQYFGPGTRLTVL.

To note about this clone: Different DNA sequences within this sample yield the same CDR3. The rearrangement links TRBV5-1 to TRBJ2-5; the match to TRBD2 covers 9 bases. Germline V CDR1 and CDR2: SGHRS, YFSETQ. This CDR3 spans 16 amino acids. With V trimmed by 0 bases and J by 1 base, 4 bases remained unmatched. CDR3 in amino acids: CASSLGASGAQETQYF. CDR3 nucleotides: TGCGCCAGCAGCTTGGGGGCTAGCGGGGCCCAAGAGACCCAGTACTTC.

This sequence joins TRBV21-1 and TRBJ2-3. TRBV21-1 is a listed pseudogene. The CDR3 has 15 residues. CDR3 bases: TGTGCCAGCAGCAAAGCTAAGGGCAGCACAGATACGCAGTATTTT. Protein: CASSKAKGSTDTQYF.

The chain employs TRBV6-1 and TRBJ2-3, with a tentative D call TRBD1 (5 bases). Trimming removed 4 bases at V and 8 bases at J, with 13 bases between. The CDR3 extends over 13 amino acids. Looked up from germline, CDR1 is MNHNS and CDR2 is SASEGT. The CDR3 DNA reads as TGTGCCAGCAGTGGGGGCGTTTCCTCTACGCAGTATTTT. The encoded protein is CASSGGVSSTQYF.

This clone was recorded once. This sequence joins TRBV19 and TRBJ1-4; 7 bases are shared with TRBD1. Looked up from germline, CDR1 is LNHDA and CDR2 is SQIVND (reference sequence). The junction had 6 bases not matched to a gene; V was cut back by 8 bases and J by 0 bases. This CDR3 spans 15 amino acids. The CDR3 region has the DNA TGTGCCAGTTCCTCAGGACAGGCAACTAATGAAAAACTGTTTTTT. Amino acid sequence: CASSSGQATNEKLFF.

The CDR3 DNA sequence: TGCAGCGTTGAATTCCCTAGCGGAACCTACAATGAGCAGTTCTTC. Protein sequence: CSVEFPSGTYNEQFF. The genes are TRBV29-1 and TRBJ2-1, with TRBD2 identical over 7 bases. The CDR3 extends over 15 amino acids. The J segment lost 2 bases and the V segment lost 2 bases, leaving 6 bases of the junction unmatched. Looked up from germline, CDR1 is SQVTM and CDR2 is ANQGSEA.

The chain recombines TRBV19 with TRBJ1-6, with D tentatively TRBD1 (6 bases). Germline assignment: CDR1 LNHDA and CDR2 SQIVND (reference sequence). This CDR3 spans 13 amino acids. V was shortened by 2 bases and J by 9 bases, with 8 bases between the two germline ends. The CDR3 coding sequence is TGTGCCAGTAGTATAAGGGGGTCTTCACCCCTCCACTTT. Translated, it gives CASSIRGSSPLHF.

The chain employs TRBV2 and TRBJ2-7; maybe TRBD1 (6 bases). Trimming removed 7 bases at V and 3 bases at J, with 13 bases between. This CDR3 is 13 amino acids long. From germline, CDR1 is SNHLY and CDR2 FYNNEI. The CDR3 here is CASTHRVYYEQYF. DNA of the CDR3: TGTGCCAGCACCCACAGGGTGTACTACGAGCAGTACTTC. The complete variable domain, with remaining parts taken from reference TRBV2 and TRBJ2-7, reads EPEVTQTPSHQVTQMGQEVILRCVPISNHLYFYWYRQILGQKVEFLVSFYNNEISEKSEIFDDQFSVERPDGSNFTLKIRSTKLEDSAMYFCASTHRVYYEQYFGPGTRLTVT.

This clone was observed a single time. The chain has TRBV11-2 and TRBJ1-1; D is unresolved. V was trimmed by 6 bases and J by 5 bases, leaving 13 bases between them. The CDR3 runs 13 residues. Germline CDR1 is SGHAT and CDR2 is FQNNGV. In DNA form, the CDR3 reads TGTGCCAGCAGTCAGCAAACGGGGACTGAAGCTTTCTTT. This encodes CASSQQTGTEAFF.

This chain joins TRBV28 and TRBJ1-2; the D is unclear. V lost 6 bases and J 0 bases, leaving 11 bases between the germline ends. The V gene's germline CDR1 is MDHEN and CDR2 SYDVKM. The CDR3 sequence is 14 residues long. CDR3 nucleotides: TGTGCCAGCAGCTCGGGGATACCTAACTATGGCTACACCTTC. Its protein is CASSSGIPNYGYTF.

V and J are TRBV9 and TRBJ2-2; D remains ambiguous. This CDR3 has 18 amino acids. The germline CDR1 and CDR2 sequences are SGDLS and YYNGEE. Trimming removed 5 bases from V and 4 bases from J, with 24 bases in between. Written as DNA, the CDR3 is TGTGCCAGCAGTCCTGCCCTTTCCACCCCATATCCCACCGGGGAGCTGTTTTTT. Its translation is CASSPALSTPYPTGELFF.

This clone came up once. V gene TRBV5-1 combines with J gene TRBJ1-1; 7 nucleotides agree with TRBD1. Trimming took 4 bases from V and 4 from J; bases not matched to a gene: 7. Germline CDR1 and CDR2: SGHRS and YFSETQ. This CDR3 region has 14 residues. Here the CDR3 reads CASSPYRDSTEAFF. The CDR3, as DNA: TGCGCCAGCAGCCCATACCGGGACAGCACTGAAGCTTTCTTT.

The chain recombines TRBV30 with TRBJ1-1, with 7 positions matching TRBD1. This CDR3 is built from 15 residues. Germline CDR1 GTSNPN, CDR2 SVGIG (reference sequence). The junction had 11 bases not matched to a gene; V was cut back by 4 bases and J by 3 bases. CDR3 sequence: CAWMPGQPGDTEAFF. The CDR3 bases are TGTGCCTGGATGCCGGGACAGCCTGGGGACACTGAAGCTTTCTTT. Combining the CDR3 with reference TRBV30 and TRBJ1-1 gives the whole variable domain SQTIHQWPATLVQPVGSPLSLECTVEGTSNPNLYWYRQAAGRGLQLLFYSVGIGQISSEVPQNLSASRPQDRQFILSSKKLLLSDSGFYLCAWMPGQPGDTEAFFGQGTRLTVV.

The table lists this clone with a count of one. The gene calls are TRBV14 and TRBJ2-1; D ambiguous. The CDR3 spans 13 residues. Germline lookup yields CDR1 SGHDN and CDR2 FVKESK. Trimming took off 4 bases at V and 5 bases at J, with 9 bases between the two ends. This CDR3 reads CASSPFLNNEQFF. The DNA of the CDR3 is TGTGCCAGCAGCCCCTTTCTCAACAATGAGCAGTTCTTC. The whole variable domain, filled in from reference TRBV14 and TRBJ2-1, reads EAGVTQFPSHSVIEKGQTVTLRCDPISGHDNLYWYRRVMGKEIKFLLHFVKESKQDESGMPNNRFLAERTGGTYSTLKVQPAELEDSGVYFCASSPFLNNEQFFGPGTRLTVL.

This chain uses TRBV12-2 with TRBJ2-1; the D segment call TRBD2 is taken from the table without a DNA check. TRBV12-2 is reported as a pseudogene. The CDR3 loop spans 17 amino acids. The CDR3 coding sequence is TGTGCAAGTCGCCTTAGGGGCGGGGGGCCCCTCTACAATGAGCAGTTCTTC. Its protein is CASRLRGGGPLYNEQFF.

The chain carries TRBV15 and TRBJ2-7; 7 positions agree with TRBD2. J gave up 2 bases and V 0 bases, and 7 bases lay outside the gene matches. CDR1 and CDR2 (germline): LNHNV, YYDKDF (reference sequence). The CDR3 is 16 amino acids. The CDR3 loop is CATSRDLGGGTYEQYF. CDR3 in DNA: TGTGCCACCAGCAGAGATCTGGGCGGGGGAACCTACGAGCAGTACTTC.

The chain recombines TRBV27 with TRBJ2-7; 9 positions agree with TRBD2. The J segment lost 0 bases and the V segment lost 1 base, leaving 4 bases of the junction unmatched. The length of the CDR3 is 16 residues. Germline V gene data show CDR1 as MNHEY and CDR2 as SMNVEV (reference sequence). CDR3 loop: CASSLWAGGPSYEQYF. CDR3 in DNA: TGTGCCAGCAGTTTATGGGCGGGAGGGCCCTCCTACGAGCAGTACTTC.

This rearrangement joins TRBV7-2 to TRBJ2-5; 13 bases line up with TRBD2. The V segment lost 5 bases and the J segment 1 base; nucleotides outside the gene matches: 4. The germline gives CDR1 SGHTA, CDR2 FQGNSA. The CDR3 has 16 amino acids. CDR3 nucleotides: TGTGCCAGCAGCGGGGGACTAGCGGGGCTCCAAGAGACCCAGTACTTC. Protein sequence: CASSGGLAGLQETQYF.

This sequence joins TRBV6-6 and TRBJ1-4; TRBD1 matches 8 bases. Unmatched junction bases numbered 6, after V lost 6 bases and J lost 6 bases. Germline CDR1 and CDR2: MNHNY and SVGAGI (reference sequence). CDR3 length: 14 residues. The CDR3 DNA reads TGTGCCAGCAGGAAGGACAGGGTGGATGAAAAACTGTTTTTT. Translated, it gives CASRKDRVDEKLFF.

CDR3 region: CATSSDRGSLYEQYF. In nucleotides, the CDR3 is TGTGCCACCAGCAGCGACAGGGGGTCCCTCTACGAGCAGTACTTC. The genes are TRBV15 and TRBJ2-7, with 9 bases identical to TRBD1. Trimming cost V 3 bases and J 3 bases; bases outside gene matches: 6. Per the germline V gene, CDR1 is LNHNV and CDR2 is YYDKDF (reference sequence). This CDR3 spans 15 amino acids.

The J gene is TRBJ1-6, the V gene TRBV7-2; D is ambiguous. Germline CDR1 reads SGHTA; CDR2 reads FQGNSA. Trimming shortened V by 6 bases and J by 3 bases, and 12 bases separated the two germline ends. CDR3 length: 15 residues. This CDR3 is CASREQSNYNSPLHF. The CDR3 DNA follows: TGTGCCAGCAGGGAACAGAGCAACTATAATTCACCCCTCCACTTT.

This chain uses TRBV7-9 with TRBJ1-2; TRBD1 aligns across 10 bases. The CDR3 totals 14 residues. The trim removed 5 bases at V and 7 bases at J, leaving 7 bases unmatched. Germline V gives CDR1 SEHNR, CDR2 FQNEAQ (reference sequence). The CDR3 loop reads CASSGDRGKSGYTF. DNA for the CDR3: TGTGCCAGCAGCGGGGACAGGGGAAAATCTGGCTACACCTTC.

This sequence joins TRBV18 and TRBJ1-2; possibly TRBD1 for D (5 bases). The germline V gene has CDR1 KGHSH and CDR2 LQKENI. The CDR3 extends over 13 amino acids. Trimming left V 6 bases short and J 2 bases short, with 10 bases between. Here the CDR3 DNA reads TGTGCCAGCTCGGAACAGGTGAACTATGGCTACACCTTC. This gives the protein CASSEQVNYGYTF.

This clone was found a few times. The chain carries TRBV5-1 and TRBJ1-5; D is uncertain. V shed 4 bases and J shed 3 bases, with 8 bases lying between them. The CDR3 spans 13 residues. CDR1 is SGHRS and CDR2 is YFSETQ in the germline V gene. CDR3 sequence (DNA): TGCGCCAGCAGCCCGAGCGCCAATCAGCCCCAGCATTTT. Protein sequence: CASSPSANQPQHF.

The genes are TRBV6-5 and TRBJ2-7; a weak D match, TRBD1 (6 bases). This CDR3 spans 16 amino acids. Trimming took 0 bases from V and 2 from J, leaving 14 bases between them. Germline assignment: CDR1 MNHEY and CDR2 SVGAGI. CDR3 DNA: TGTGCCAGCAGTTACTCGGGGACATCGGTAGCCTACGAGCAGTACTTC. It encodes CASSYSGTSVAYEQYF.